Reported below is one TCR beta chain. No antigen is known for it. A read error may be the cause here, since a much bigger clone is one base away. This record comes from a study of post-analysis software for immune sequencing data. Study summary: Multiple sclerosis in the patients followed relapsing-remitting, secondary progressive and progressive-relapsing courses.

Points from the study as a whole: Significantly lower normalized Chao1 diversity was seen in multiple sclerosis patients than in controls. F-measure co-clustering was strong for batch-matched samples. Roughly 5 TRBV segments, TRBV5-6, TRBV5-1 and TRBV20-1 among them, were found more frequent in patients than controls.

The TCR beta cDNA libraries contained unique molecular identifiers. Some 500,000 cDNA molecules were obtained per 1 to 10 million input T cells. Each CDR3 protein is one row after TCRdb ran MiXCR on the PCR reads. The table lists roughly 180,000 distinct CDR3 sequences, over 25% of them singletons. The CDR3 has 12 amino acids. CDR1 is ENHRY and CDR2 is SYGVKD in the germline V gene. The sequenced sample was blood. The gene calls are TRBV10-3 and TRBJ2-5; D unclear. The J call could be wrong; TRBJ2-7 is a better fit for the DNA end. This sequence was found in a girl aged 10-17 years with multiple sclerosis. For the CDR3, the DNA is TGTGCCATCAGTAAGGATTTCTGCGAGCAGTACTTC. Protein product: CAISKDFCEQYF.